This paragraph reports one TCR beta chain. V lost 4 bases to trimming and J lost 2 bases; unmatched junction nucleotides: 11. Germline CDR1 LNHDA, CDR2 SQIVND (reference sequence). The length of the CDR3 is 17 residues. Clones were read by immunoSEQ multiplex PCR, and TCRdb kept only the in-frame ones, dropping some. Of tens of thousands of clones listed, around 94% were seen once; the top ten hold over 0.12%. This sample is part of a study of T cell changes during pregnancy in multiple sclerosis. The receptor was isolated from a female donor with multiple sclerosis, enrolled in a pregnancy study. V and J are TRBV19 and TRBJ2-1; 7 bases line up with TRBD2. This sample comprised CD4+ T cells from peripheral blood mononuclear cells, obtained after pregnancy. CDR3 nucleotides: TGTGCCAGTAGTACCCCCTTGGGGAGGGTGACCTACAATGAGCAGTTCTTC. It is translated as CASSTPLGRVTYNEQFF.